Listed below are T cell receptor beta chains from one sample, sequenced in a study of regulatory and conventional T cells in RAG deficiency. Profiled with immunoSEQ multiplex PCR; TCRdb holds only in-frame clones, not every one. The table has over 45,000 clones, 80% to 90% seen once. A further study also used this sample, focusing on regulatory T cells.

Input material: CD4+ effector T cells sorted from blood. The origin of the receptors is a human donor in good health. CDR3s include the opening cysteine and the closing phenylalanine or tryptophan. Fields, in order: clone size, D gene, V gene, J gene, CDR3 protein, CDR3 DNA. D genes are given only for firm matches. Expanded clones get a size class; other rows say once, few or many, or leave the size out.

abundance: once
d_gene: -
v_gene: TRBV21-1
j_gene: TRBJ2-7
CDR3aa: CASSKVAQREGPYEQYF
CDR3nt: TGTGCCAGCAGCAAAGTGGCGCAGCGGGAGGGCCCCTACGAGCAGTACTTC

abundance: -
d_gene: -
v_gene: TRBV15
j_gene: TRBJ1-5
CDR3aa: CATSRGTNQPQHF
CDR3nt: TGTGCCACCAGCAGGGGGACGAATCAGCCCCAGCATTTT

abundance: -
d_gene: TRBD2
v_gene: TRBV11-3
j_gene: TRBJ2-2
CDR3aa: CASSPGTTREITGELFF
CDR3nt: TGTGCCAGCAGCCCCGGGACTACCCGGGAGATTACCGGGGAGCTGTTTTTT

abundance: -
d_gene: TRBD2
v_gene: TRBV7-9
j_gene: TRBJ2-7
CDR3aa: CASSLRLAGGSYEQYF
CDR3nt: TGTGCCAGCAGCTTAAGGCTAGCGGGAGGTTCCTACGAGCAGTACTTC

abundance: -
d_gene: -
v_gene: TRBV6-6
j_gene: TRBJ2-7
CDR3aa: CASSYHPQDGEQYF
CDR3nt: TGTGCCAGCAGTTACCACCCCCAAGACGGTGAGCAGTACTTC

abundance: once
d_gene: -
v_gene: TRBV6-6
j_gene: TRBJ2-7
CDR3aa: CASSTGSEQYF
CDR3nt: TGTGCCAGCAGTACCGGATCGGAGCAGTACTTC

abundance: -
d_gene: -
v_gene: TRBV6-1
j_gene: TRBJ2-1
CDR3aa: CASSQGNEQFF
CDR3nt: TGTGCCAGCAGCCAGGGCAATGAGCAGTTCTTC

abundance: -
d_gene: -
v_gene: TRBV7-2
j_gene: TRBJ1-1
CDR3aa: CASSLDLRKNTEAFF
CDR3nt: TGTGCCAGCAGCTTAGATCTCCGGAAGAACACTGAAGCTTTCTTT

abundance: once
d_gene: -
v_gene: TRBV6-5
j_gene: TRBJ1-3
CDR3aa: CASWSGNTIYF
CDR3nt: TGTGCCAGCTGGTCTGGAAACACCATATATTTT

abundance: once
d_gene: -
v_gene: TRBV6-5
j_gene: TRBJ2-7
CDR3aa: CASRVVSSATYEQYF
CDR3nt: TGTGCCAGCAGAGTAGTTTCTAGCGCTACCTACGAGCAGTACTTC

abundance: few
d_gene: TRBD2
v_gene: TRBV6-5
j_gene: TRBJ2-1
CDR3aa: CASSYSGGGAAEQFF
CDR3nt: TGTGCCAGCAGTTACTCGGGCGGGGGGGCCGCTGAGCAGTTCTTC

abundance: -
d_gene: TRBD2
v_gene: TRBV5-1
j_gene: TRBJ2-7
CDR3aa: CASSLGGGHSYEQYF
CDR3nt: TGCGCCAGCAGCTTGGGCGGGGGGCATTCCTACGAGCAGTACTTC

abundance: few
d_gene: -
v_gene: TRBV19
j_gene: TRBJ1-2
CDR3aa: CASRTAYGYTF
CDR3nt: TGTGCCAGCAGGACAGCCTATGGCTACACCTTC

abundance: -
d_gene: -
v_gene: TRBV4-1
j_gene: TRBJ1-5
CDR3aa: CASSQELREGNQPQHF
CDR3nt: TGCGCCAGCAGCCAAGAACTGCGGGAGGGAAATCAGCCCCAGCATTTT

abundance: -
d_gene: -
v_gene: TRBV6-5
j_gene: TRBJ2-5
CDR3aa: CASSYDGARLGEQYF
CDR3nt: TGTGCCAGCAGTTATGATGGGGCCCGGCTGGGGGAGCAGTACTTC

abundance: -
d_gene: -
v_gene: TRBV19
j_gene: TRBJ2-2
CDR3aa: CASRPGLRSGELFF
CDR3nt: TGTGCCAGTCGGCCGGGACTCCGATCCGGGGAGCTGTTTTTT

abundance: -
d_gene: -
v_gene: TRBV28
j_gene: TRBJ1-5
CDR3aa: CASSLIRGYSNQPQHF
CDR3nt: TGTGCCAGCAGCCTAATCCGGGGTTATAGCAATCAGCCCCAGCATTTT